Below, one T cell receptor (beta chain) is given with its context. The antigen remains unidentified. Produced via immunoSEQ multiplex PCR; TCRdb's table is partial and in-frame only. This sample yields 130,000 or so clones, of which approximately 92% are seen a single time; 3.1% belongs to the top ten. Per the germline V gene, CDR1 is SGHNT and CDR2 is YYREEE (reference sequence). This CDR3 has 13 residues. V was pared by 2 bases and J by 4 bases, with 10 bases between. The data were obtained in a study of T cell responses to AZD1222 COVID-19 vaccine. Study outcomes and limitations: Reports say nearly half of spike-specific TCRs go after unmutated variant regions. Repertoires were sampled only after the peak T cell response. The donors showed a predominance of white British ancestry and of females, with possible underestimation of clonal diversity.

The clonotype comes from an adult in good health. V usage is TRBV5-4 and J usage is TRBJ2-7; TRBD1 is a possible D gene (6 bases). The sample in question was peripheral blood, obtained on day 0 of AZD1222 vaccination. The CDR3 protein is CASSLTGLYEQYF. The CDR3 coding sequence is TGTGCCAGCAGCTTAACAGGGTTGTACGAGCAGTACTTC. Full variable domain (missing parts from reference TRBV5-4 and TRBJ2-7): ETGVTQSPTHLIKTRGQQVTLRCSSQSGHNTVSWYQQALGQGPQFIFQYYREEENGRGNFPPRFSGLQFPNYSSELNVNALELDDSALYLCASSLTGLYEQYFGPGTRLTVT.